This T cell receptor (beta chain) derives from a study of cytomegalovirus exposure and HLA in healthy donors. Germline assignment: CDR1 MNHEY and CDR2 SVGAGI. This CDR3 spans 16 amino acids. The germline V and J ends were trimmed by 0 bases and 4 bases, with 15 bases remaining between them. 60 Vbeta and 13 Jbeta primers were used in PCR. Sequencing used immunoSEQ multiplex PCR; TCRdb keeps in-frame clones, though not all of them. The table includes approximately 120,000 clones, about 80% detected once. This receptor was obtained from a woman aged 50 to 65 in good health and CMV-seropositive. The sequenced material came from PBMCs. The chain recombines TRBV6-5 with TRBJ1-2; D is undetermined. CDR3 sequence reads: CASSYSKSSGGYGYTF. CDR3 bases: TGTGCCAGCAGTTACTCTAAGTCCTCAGGTGGCTATGGCTACACCTTC.